The 21 T cell receptor beta chains below all came from one sample that was sequenced in a study of blood T cell repertoires in COVID-19. Generated by immunoSEQ multiplex PCR, the TCRdb table keeps only in-frame clones and is missing some. The table records approximately 200,000 clones, about 84% of them present only once. Sequenced sample: PBMCs or T cells enriched from blood (not recorded which). These TCRs come from a man aged 60 to 69 who had recovered from COVID-19.

The V call is TRBV5-4, the J call TRBJ2-7; 8 positions agree with TRBD1. The CDR3 extends over 13 amino acids. Germline lookup yields CDR1 SGHNT and CDR2 YYREEE (reference sequence). After removal of 5 bases from V and 5 bases from J, the junction contained 6 bases not matched to a gene. The CDR3 loop reads CASRPDRGDEQYF. CDR3 sequence (DNA): TGTGCCAGCAGGCCCGACAGGGGAGACGAGCAGTACTTC.

V is TRBV14 and J is TRBJ1-4; tentative D call: TRBD1 (5 bases). V was shortened by 0 bases and J by 7 bases, with 15 bases between the two germline ends. The length of the CDR3 is 16 residues. Germline lookup yields CDR1 SGHDN and CDR2 FVKESK. The CDR3 DNA sequence: TGTGCCAGCAGCCAAGATAGTTGGACACAGACTGAAAAACTGTTTTTT. It yields the protein CASSQDSWTQTEKLFF. Supplemented by reference TRBV14 and TRBJ1-4, the full variable domain reads EAGVTQFPSHSVIEKGQTVTLRCDPISGHDNLYWYRRVMGKEIKFLLHFVKESKQDESGMPNNRFLAERTGGTYSTLKVQPAELEDSGVYFCASSQDSWTQTEKLFFGSGTQLSVL.

Concerning this clone itself: The sample has other DNA sequences that encode this CDR3 too. This chain connects TRBV7-2 to TRBJ2-1, with D possibly TRBD2 on 6 matching bases. The CDR3 loop spans 12 amino acids. V shed 1 base and J shed 9 bases, with 7 bases lying between them. The germline V gene encodes CDR1 SGHTA and CDR2 FQGNSA. The CDR3 nucleotides are TGTGCCAGCAGCTTAGGGAGGGGTGAGCAGTTCTTC. Its protein is CASSLGRGEQFF. Full variable domain (remainder filled in from reference TRBV7-2 and TRBJ2-1): GAGVSQSPSNKVTEKGKDVELRCDPISGHTALYWYRQSLGQGLEFLIYFQGNSAPDKSGLPSDRFSAERTGGSVSTLTIQRTQQEDSAVYLCASSLGRGEQFFGPGTRLTVL.

The V gene is TRBV5-4, the J gene TRBJ2-1; D perhaps matches TRBD2 (5 bases). The CDR3 totals 17 residues. The V end lost 0 bases, the J end lost 7 bases, and 20 bases lay between the germline ends. CDR1 is SGHNT, CDR2 YYREEE, per germline (reference sequence). The CDR3 region is CASSLGHGEAAGNEQFF. The CDR3 region has the DNA TGTGCCAGCAGCTTGGGGCACGGGGAAGCCGCTGGGAATGAGCAGTTCTTC.

The J gene is TRBJ2-7, the V gene TRBV6-5; 9 nucleotides align to TRBD1. The J segment lost 4 bases and the V segment lost 3 bases, leaving 1 base of the junction unmatched. The CDR3 spans 13 residues. Germline CDR1 reads MNHEY; CDR2 reads SVGAGI. The CDR3 sequence: CASSYDRGYEQYF. CDR3 nucleotide sequence: TGTGCCAGCAGTTATGACAGGGGGTACGAGCAGTACTTC.

The chain is built from TRBV5-1 and TRBJ2-2; 7 bases are shared with TRBD2. Germline values: CDR1 SGHRS, CDR2 YFSETQ. The CDR3 is 16 amino acids. The V segment lost 4 bases and the J segment 5 bases; nucleotides outside the gene matches: 11. The CDR3 reads CASSPWGAGNTGELFF. Written as DNA, the CDR3 is TGCGCCAGCAGCCCCTGGGGAGCGGGGAATACCGGGGAGCTGTTTTTT.

The gene calls are TRBV29-1 and TRBJ2-3; 15 nucleotides match TRBD2. The length of the CDR3 is 17 residues. Looked up from germline, CDR1 is SQVTM and CDR2 is ANQGSEA. Trimming removed 7 bases from V and 2 bases from J; junction bases left unmatched: 10. The CDR3 DNA sequence: TGCAGCGCCGACCTGGGACTAGCGGGGGGCTACACAGATACGCAGTATTTT. Translating it yields CSADLGLAGGYTDTQYF.

V gene TRBV7-9 combines with J gene TRBJ2-5; D is possibly TRBD1 (5 bases). Trimming cost V 2 bases and J 1 base, with 8 bases left between them. From germline, CDR1 is SEHNR and CDR2 FQNEAQ (reference sequence). The CDR3 consists of 14 residues. For the CDR3, the DNA is TGTGCCAGCAGCTTAATGCAGGGCCAAGAGACCCAGTACTTC. This sequence encodes CASSLMQGQETQYF.

This chain joins TRBV28 and TRBJ2-7; TRBD2 is a possible D gene (5 bases). Germline CDR1 MDHEN, CDR2 SYDVKM. V was pared by 2 bases and J by 2 bases, with 10 bases between. This CDR3 spans 14 amino acids. CDR3 bases: TGTGCCAGCAGTTTAGCCGGGGAACCCTACGAGCAGTACTTC. Its protein product is CASSLAGEPYEQYF.

CDR3 sequence (DNA): TGTGCCAGCTCACCAGCGACAGGGAGGAACTATGGCTACACCTTC. It translates to CASSPATGRNYGYTF. The V gene is TRBV18, the J gene TRBJ1-2; the match to TRBD1 covers 7 bases. The germline CDR1 and CDR2 sequences are KGHSH and LQKENI. The V gene end was trimmed by 2 bases and the J gene end by 2 bases; junction bases not matched to a gene: 5. The CDR3 extends over 15 amino acids.

The rearrangement uses TRBV11-3 and TRBJ1-3; 8 bases align to TRBD1. Germline V gives CDR1 SGHNT, CDR2 YENEEA. The CDR3 has 14 amino acids. With 4 bases clipped from V and 5 bases from J, the junction kept 4 bases outside the gene matches. CDR3 DNA sequence: TGTGCCAGCAGCTCACGGACAGGGCGAAACACCATATATTTT. Amino acid sequence: CASSSRTGRNTIYF.

The J gene is TRBJ2-3, the V gene TRBV3-1 (or the pseudogene TRBV3-2); D perhaps matches TRBD2 (6 bases). V dropped 1 base and J dropped 11 bases, with 16 bases sitting between them. Germline V gene data show CDR1 as LGHDT and CDR2 as YNNKEL (reference sequence). The CDR3 has 14 residues. CDR3 DNA: TGTGCCAGCAGCCAAGCAGCGGAGGAGGGTGTGCAGTATTTT. Translation: CASSQAAEEGVQYF.

This chain links TRBV6-1 with TRBJ1-6, with D unclear. The V end was cut by 1 base, the J end by 5 bases, with 15 bases between. The CDR3 is 17 amino acids. The germline V gene encodes CDR1 MNHNS and CDR2 SASEGT. In nucleotides, the CDR3 is TGTGCCAGCAGTGAAGTTTCGCGGGCAGCGGATAATTCACCCCTCCACTTT. This codes for CASSEVSRAADNSPLHF.

V is TRBV24-1 and J is TRBJ2-6, with D possibly being TRBD1 (5 bases). V shed 3 bases and J shed 0 bases, with 11 bases lying between them. Germline CDR1 and CDR2: KGHDR and SFDVKD. CDR3 length: 17 amino acids. CDR3 coding DNA: TGTGCCACCAGTGATCCCGACAGCCTCTCTGGGGCCAACGTCCTGACTTTC. This codes for CATSDPDSLSGANVLTF.

The chain's CDR3 is CASRRPGLASSRGETQYF. CDR3 bases: TGTGCCAGCAGACGACCGGGACTAGCGAGCTCACGAGGAGAGACCCAGTACTTC. V and J are TRBV7-2 and TRBJ2-5; 10 positions match TRBD2. This CDR3 spans 18 amino acids. The trim removed 6 bases at V and 4 bases at J, leaving 17 bases unmatched. Germline lookup yields CDR1 SGHTA and CDR2 FQGNSA.

The genes are TRBV10-1 and TRBJ2-1, with no clear D. Trimming left V 3 bases short and J 4 bases short, with 7 bases between. This CDR3 has 13 amino acids. The V gene's germline CDR1 is WNHNN and CDR2 SYGVQD (reference sequence). CDR3 nucleotides: TGCGCCAGCAGTGATTCAGGATACAATGAGCAGTTCTTC. Protein: CASSDSGYNEQFF.

This clone came up a few times. V usage is TRBV7-9 and J usage is TRBJ1-2; D not resolved. Germline V gene data show CDR1 as SEHNR and CDR2 as FQNEAQ (reference sequence). CDR3 size: 16 residues. V was pared by 1 base and J by 7 bases, with 19 bases between. CDR3 loop: CASSLDGRRVDGGYTF. For the CDR3, the DNA is TGTGCCAGCAGCTTAGACGGTCGGAGGGTTGACGGTGGCTACACCTTC.

In this sample, this clone turned up a few times. The gene calls are TRBV3-1 (or the pseudogene TRBV3-2) and TRBJ1-6, with D possibly being TRBD1 (6 bases). Germline V gene lookup returns CDR1 LGHDT and CDR2 YNNKEL (reference sequence). V lost 6 bases to trimming and J lost 1 base, with 19 bases between them. The CDR3 loop spans 18 amino acids. CDR3 amino acids: CASSRQGRGSSYNSPLHF. For the CDR3, the DNA is TGTGCCAGCAGTCGTCAGGGGCGAGGTTCTTCCTATAATTCACCCCTCCACTTT.

For this clone: The same CDR3 is also encoded by other DNA sequences in this sample. The chain links TRBV5-1 to TRBJ1-2; 7 bases are a match to TRBD1. There are 14 residues in the CDR3. V was clipped by 4 bases and J by 3 bases; unmatched bases: 6. Germline values: CDR1 SGHRS, CDR2 YFSETQ. CDR3 DNA sequence: TGCGCCAGCAGCCCCAAGGGGGCCGACTATGGCTACACCTTC. This gives the protein CASSPKGADYGYTF.

CDR3: CASSFGQIRGQHGYTF. Here the CDR3 DNA reads TGTGCCAGCAGCTTCGGACAAATAAGGGGGCAACATGGCTACACCTTC. The chain is built from TRBV7-9 and TRBJ1-2; 7 nucleotides agree with TRBD1. Germline V gives CDR1 SEHNR, CDR2 FQNEAQ (reference sequence). The CDR3 contains 16 residues. After removal of 3 bases from V and 6 bases from J, the junction contained 13 bases not matched to a gene.

The V call is TRBV11-1, the J call TRBJ2-3; D may be TRBD1 (5 bases). V lost 2 bases to trimming and J lost 0 bases, with 9 bases between them. This CDR3 has 15 amino acids. Germline lookup yields CDR1 SGHAT and CDR2 FQDESV (reference sequence). The CDR3, as DNA: TGTGCCAGCAGCTTACTATACAGGAGCACAGATACGCAGTATTTT. This gives the protein CASSLLYRSTDTQYF.